The 25 T cell receptor beta chains in this list originate from one sample, sequenced in a study of cytomegalovirus exposure and HLA in healthy donors. 13 Jbeta primers and 60 Vbeta primers were used for the PCR. Sequenced by immunoSEQ multiplex PCR; TCRdb stores in-frame clones only, minus some. The repertoire consists of about 79,000 clones, with approximately 74% occurring once and the leading ten covering about 8.6%. Sequencing input: PBMCs. These receptors originate from a man aged 40-49 years in good health and CMV-seropositive.

This clone was seen only a few times. The V gene is TRBV4-1, the J gene TRBJ2-7; possible D gene TRBD1, 6 bases. The V end lost 3 bases, the J end lost 1 base, and 16 bases lay between the germline ends. This CDR3 has 16 residues. Germline loops: CDR1 MGHRA, CDR2 YSYEKL. The CDR3 region is CASSQVITGISYEQYF. The CDR3 bases are TGCGCCAGCAGCCAGGTAATAACAGGGATTTCCTACGAGCAGTACTTC.

The count of this clone is one. The chain links TRBV5-1 to TRBJ1-4; TRBD1 aligns across 10 bases. Germline V gene lookup returns CDR1 SGHRS and CDR2 YFSETQ. This CDR3 spans 15 amino acids. V lost 5 bases and J lost 8; bases outside the gene matches: 9. The DNA of the CDR3 is TGCGCCAGCAGGGGACAGGGGTACCTGGCGGAAAAACTGTTTTTT. This codes for CASRGQGYLAEKLFF.

V and J are TRBV5-1 and TRBJ2-5; D perhaps matches TRBD2 (6 bases). The V gene lost 4 bases and the J gene lost 1 base, with 14 bases spanning the gap. Germline V gene lookup returns CDR1 SGHRS and CDR2 YFSETQ. This CDR3 region has 15 residues. CDR3 nucleotides: TGCGCCAGCAGCCCTGACTTCGGGAGCCAAGAGACCCAGTACTTC. Protein sequence: CASSPDFGSQETQYF.

This chain joins TRBV28 and TRBJ1-1, with TRBD1 matching over 8 bases. V dropped 6 bases and J dropped 2; count of bases not matched to a gene: 11. CDR1 is MDHEN, CDR2 SYDVKM, per germline. The CDR3 extends over 16 amino acids. The CDR3, as DNA: TGTGCCAGCAGCCCGATTCCCGGGACAGGTAACACTGAAGCTTTCTTT. Translated, it gives CASSPIPGTGNTEAFF.

The chain has TRBV30 and TRBJ2-5, with 8 positions matching TRBD2. The ends lost 2 bases at V and 5 bases at J; junction bases unmatched: 1. This CDR3 has 12 residues. Per the germline V gene, CDR1 is GTSNPN and CDR2 is SVGIG (reference sequence). This CDR3 reads CAWSPGGETQYF. CDR3 coding DNA: TGTGCCTGGAGTCCGGGAGGGGAGACCCAGTACTTC.

The J gene is TRBJ2-5, the V gene TRBV12-5; D is perhaps TRBD1 (6 bases). The germline V gene has CDR1 LGHNT and CDR2 FRNRAP. CDR3 length: 14 residues. The V gene lost 6 bases and the J gene lost 5 bases, with 16 bases spanning the gap. CDR3 sequence: CASGSPGQGETQYF. The CDR3 DNA is TGTGCTAGTGGATCCCCGGGGCAGGGGGAGACCCAGTACTTC.

The V gene is TRBV7-9, the J gene TRBJ2-5, with TRBD1 matching 8 bases. Per germline, CDR1 SEHNR and CDR2 FQNEAQ (reference sequence). The CDR3 extends over 14 amino acids. V lost 5 bases and J lost 9; bases outside the gene matches: 11. The CDR3 coding sequence is TGTGCCAGCAGCCCTAGGGGACAGGTCTGTTCCCAGTACTTC. It specifies CASSPRGQVCSQYF.

Here the CDR3 reads CASSEAGTAPYNEQFF. The DNA for the CDR3 is TGTGCCAGCAGTGAAGCCGGGACAGCACCTTACAATGAGCAGTTCTTC. V is TRBV2 and J is TRBJ2-1; 7 bases are shared with TRBD1. CDR1 and CDR2 (germline): SNHLY, FYNNEI. V gave up 0 bases and J gave up 4 bases; unmatched junction bases: 6. The CDR3 is 16 amino acids.

This clone was picked up one time. V is TRBV14 and J is TRBJ1-5; D may be TRBD1 (6 bases). Per the germline V gene, CDR1 is SGHDN and CDR2 is FVKESK. This CDR3 region has 14 residues. With 4 bases removed from V and 16 bases from J, the gap between germline ends came to 23 bases. The CDR3 region has the DNA TGTGCCAGCAGCCCGAGACAGGTTTGGCTTGCGGGCCATTTT. Protein: CASSPRQVWLAGHF.

V gene TRBV29-1 combines with J gene TRBJ2-5; a weak D match, TRBD2 (6 bases). The last part of the DNA fits TRBJ2-7 better; the J call may be wrong. The germline gives CDR1 SQVTM, CDR2 ANQGSEA. This CDR3 is 12 amino acids long. CDR3 protein: CSVEERDYEQYF. Here the CDR3 DNA reads TGCAGCGTTGAAGAGCGGGACTACGAGCAGTACTTC.

This chain connects TRBV7-2 to TRBJ2-3; 8 bases agree with TRBD2. Germline V gene data show CDR1 as SGHTA and CDR2 as FQGNSA. V was pared by 6 bases and J by 2 bases, with 4 bases of the junction left unmatched. There are 14 residues in the CDR3. This CDR3 is CASRLAGLTDTQYF. As DNA, the CDR3 is TGTGCCAGCAGGCTAGCGGGCCTCACAGATACGCAGTATTTT.

The V gene is TRBV28, the J gene TRBJ2-2; perhaps TRBD1 as D (6 bases). Germline V gene sequence: CDR1 MDHEN, CDR2 SYDVKM. The CDR3 is 21 residues long. Trimming stripped 3 bases from V and 1 base from J, with 27 bases between. The CDR3 sequence is CASSFLVGQRLLEGNTGELFF. The CDR3 region has the DNA TGTGCCAGCAGTTTTTTAGTCGGACAGCGACTCTTAGAGGGGAACACCGGGGAGCTGTTTTTT.

The gene calls are TRBV14 and TRBJ2-1, with a possible D match to TRBD1 (5 bases). The CDR3 totals 14 residues. Trimming removed 2 bases from V and 3 bases from J, with 8 bases in between. Germline CDR1 reads SGHDN; CDR2 reads FVKESK. The CDR3 coding sequence is TGTGCCAGCAGCCAAATACAGGACTACAATGAGCAGTTCTTC. As protein: CASSQIQDYNEQFF.

The chain combines TRBV9 with TRBJ2-7; the match to TRBD1 covers 8 bases. V shed 3 bases and J 0 bases; nucleotides not matched to a gene: 8. Germline CDR1 and CDR2: SGDLS and YYNGEE. The CDR3 is made up of 16 amino acids. The CDR3 spells CASSGEGQESSYEQYF. The CDR3 coding sequence is TGTGCCAGCAGCGGCGAGGGACAGGAGAGCTCCTACGAGCAGTACTTC.

Note on this clone: Other DNA sequences from this sample encode an identical CDR3 as well. The chain employs TRBV7-2 and TRBJ2-3; weak D call: TRBD2 (5 bases). Germline CDR1 reads SGHTA; CDR2 reads FQGNSA. The CDR3 consists of 15 residues. Trimming cost V 0 bases and J 1 base, with 8 bases left between them. CDR3 nucleotides: TGTGCCAGCAGCTTAGCCGCGGGTGGCACAGATACGCAGTATTTT. Amino acid sequence: CASSLAAGGTDTQYF. Together with reference TRBV7-2 and TRBJ2-3, the CDR3 gives the full variable domain: GAGVSQSPSNKVTEKGKDVELRCDPISGHTALYWYRQSLGQGLEFLIYFQGNSAPDKSGLPSDRFSAERTGGSVSTLTIQRTQQEDSAVYLCASSLAAGGTDTQYFGPGTRLTVL.

The sample holds a few counts of this clone. The genes are TRBV2 and TRBJ1-2, with D maybe TRBD1 (5 bases). This CDR3 comprises 13 residues. Per germline, CDR1 SNHLY and CDR2 FYNNEI. Trimming pared 8 bases from V and 3 bases from J, leaving 13 bases between. CDR3 nucleotides: TGTGCCAGCCTCGGCGGGGCCGACTATGGCTACACCTTC. Translated, it gives CASLGGADYGYTF.

J is TRBJ2-7 and V is TRBV6-1, with D perhaps matching TRBD1 (5 bases). This CDR3 spans 13 amino acids. V was shortened by 3 bases and J by 3 bases, with 9 bases between the two germline ends. CDR1 is MNHNS, CDR2 SASEGT, per germline. CDR3 bases: TGTGCCAGCAGTGAGCAGGGTGGCTACGAGCAGTACTTC. It encodes CASSEQGGYEQYF.

The chain employs TRBV5-5 and TRBJ1-1; perhaps TRBD1 as D (6 bases). The CDR3 is 15 amino acids. Germline V gives CDR1 SGHKS, CDR2 YYEKEE (reference sequence). V was clipped by 4 bases and J by 0 bases, with 13 bases between them. The CDR3 here is CASSLAGDMNTEAFF. For the CDR3, the DNA is TGTGCCAGCAGCCTAGCAGGGGACATGAACACTGAAGCTTTCTTT.

Turning to this clone: The CDR3 ends on some other residue instead of the conserved phenylalanine or tryptophan, so this is likely a read error. This chain joins TRBV7-9 and TRBJ2-7, with D perhaps matching TRBD2 (6 bases). Germline V lookup: CDR1 SEHNR, CDR2 FQNEAQ (reference sequence). The CDR3 runs 14 residues. V was clipped by 5 bases and J by 3 bases, with 14 bases between them. CDR3 coding DNA: TGTGCCAGCAGCCCCCGGGGGATAGGCTACGAGCAGTACCTC. It codes for CASSPRGIGYEQYL.

This chain connects TRBV19 to TRBJ2-5, with D perhaps matching TRBD2 (5 bases). The length of the CDR3 is 13 residues. Germline V gene data show CDR1 as LNHDA and CDR2 as SQIVND (reference sequence). The V end was cut by 10 bases, the J end by 2 bases, with 14 bases between. For the CDR3, the DNA is TGTGCCACTACGGGAAGGGAGCAAGAGACCCAGTACTTC. Its translation: CATTGREQETQYF.

This clone came up a few times. The chain carries TRBV5-1 and TRBJ2-7; D remains ambiguous. With 0 bases removed from V and 3 bases from J, the gap between germline ends came to 16 bases. Germline values: CDR1 SGHRS, CDR2 YFSETQ. The CDR3 totals 16 residues. DNA for the CDR3: TGCGCCAGCAGCTTGGCTTCGCGCCCAAGAGACTACGAGCAGTACTTC. Its translation is CASSLASRPRDYEQYF.

The rearrangement uses TRBV7-9 and TRBJ2-1, with D perhaps TRBD1 (5 bases). Trimming left V 1 base short and J 5 bases short, with 9 bases between. Germline V CDR1 and CDR2: SEHNR, FQNEAQ (reference sequence). The CDR3 has 14 residues. This CDR3 is CASSLDRFNNEQFF. DNA of the CDR3: TGTGCCAGCAGCTTAGACAGGTTTAACAATGAGCAGTTCTTC.

The chain combines TRBV10-2 with TRBJ2-7; D gene uncertain. V gave up 0 bases and J gave up 2 bases, with 5 bases separating them. The germline V gene has CDR1 WSHSY and CDR2 SAAADI. The CDR3 has 13 amino acids. In nucleotides, the CDR3 is TGCGCCAGCAGTGAGTCTGGCCCCTACGAGCAGTACTTC. This translates into CASSESGPYEQYF.

The J gene is TRBJ2-2, the V gene TRBV7-2; TRBD2 is a possible D gene (5 bases). This CDR3 region has 15 residues. Germline values: CDR1 SGHTA, CDR2 FQGNSA. Trimming shortened V by 2 bases and J by 1 base, and 8 bases separated the two germline ends. DNA for the CDR3: TGTGCCAGCAGCTTAAGAGGGCAGAACACCGGGGAGCTGTTTTTT. The encoded protein is CASSLRGQNTGELFF.

This clone occurred once. The chain joins TRBV5-1 to TRBJ2-5, with 10 bases that match TRBD1. The CDR3 is 15 amino acids. The junction had 6 bases not matched to a gene; V was cut back by 2 bases and J by 5 bases. CDR1 is SGHRS and CDR2 is YFSETQ in the germline V gene. CDR3 DNA sequence: TGCGCCAGCAGCTTCGGGACAGGGGATCGGGAGACCCAGTACTTC. Translated: CASSFGTGDRETQYF. The full variable domain, with the rest looked up from reference TRBV5-1 and TRBJ2-5, is KAGVTQTPRYLIKTRGQQVTLSCSPISGHRSVSWYQQTPGQGLQFLFEYFSETQRNKGNFPGRFSGRQFSNSRSEMNVSTLELGDSALYLCASSFGTGDRETQYFGPGTRLLVL.